This entry concerns a single T cell receptor (beta chain). This specimen belongs to a study of PD-1 blockade in classical Hodgkin lymphoma. The sample's time point: cycle 4 day 1 (C4D1), after less than 7 weeks of nivolumab. There was relapse after autologous stem cell transplantation in every patient, and there was variation in brentuximab vedotin exposure. The authors purified CD4+ T cells from thawed PBMCs by magnetic negative selection. Method: immunoSEQ multiplex PCR; TCRdb's copy keeps in-frame clones and lacks some. The table shows some 30,000 clones, with around 85% occurring only once. This CDR3 region has 17 residues. The germline gives CDR1 SGDLS, CDR2 YYNGEE. The V gene end was trimmed by 2 bases and the J gene end by 3 bases; junction bases not matched to a gene: 4.

J is TRBJ2-3 and V is TRBV9; 15 nucleotides agree with TRBD2. The sequence was obtained from a human donor with classical Hodgkin lymphoma. The source was CD4+ T cells from blood, collected before the fourth cycle of nivolumab. For the CDR3, the DNA is TGTGCCAGCAGCGTCGGACTAGCGGGAGGGCCTACAGATACGCAGTATTTT. This codes for CASSVGLAGGPTDTQYF.